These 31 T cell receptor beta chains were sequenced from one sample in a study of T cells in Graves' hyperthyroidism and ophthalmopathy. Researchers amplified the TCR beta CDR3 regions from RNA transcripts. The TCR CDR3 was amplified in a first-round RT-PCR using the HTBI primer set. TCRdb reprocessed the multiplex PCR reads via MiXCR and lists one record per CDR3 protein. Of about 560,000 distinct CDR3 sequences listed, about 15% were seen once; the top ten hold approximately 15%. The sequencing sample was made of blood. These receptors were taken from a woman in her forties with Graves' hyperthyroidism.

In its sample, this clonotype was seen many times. The CDR3 is CASSFGADTQYF. CDR3 DNA sequence: TGTGCCAGCAGCTTCGGTGCAGATACGCAGTATTTT. This rearrangement joins TRBV7-9 to TRBJ2-3, with D hard to call. The CDR3 sequence is 12 residues long. Germline assignment: CDR1 SEHNR and CDR2 FQNEAQ (reference sequence). The V end was cut by 3 bases, the J end by 4 bases, with 5 bases between.

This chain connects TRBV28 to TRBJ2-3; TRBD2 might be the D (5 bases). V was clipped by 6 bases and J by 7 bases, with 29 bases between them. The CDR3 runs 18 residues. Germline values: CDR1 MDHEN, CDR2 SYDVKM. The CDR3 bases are TGTGCCAGCAGATCCCCCTCCGGAGGCGCCGATACAGTAAATACGCAGTATTTT. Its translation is CASRSPSGGADTVNTQYF.

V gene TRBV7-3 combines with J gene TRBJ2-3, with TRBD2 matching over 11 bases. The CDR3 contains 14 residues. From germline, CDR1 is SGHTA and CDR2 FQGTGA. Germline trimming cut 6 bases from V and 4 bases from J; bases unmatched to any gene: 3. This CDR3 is CASRLAGESDTQYF. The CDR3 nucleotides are TGTGCCAGCAGACTAGCGGGAGAGTCAGATACGCAGTATTTT.

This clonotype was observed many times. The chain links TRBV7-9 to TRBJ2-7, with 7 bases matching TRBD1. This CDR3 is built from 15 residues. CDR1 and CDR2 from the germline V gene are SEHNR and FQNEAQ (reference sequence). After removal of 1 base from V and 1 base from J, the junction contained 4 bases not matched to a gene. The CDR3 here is CASSLEGASSYEQYF. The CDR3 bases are TGTGCCAGCAGCTTAGAGGGGGCTTCGTCCTACGAGCAGTACTTC.

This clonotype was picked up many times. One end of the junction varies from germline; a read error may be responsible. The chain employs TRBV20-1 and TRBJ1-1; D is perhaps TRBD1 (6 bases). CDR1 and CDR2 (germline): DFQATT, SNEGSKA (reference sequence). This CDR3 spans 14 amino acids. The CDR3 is CSAGEGHLNTEAFF. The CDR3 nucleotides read TGCAGTGCTGGAGAGGGACACCTTAACACTGAAGCTTTCTTT.

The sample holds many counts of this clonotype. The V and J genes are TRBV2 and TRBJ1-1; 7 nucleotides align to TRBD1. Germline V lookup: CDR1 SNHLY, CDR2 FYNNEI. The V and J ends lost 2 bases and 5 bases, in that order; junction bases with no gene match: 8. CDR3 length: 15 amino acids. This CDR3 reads CASSEFLRGRTEAFF. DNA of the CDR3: TGTGCCAGCAGTGAATTTCTTAGGGGGCGGACTGAAGCTTTCTTT.

CDR3 bases: TGTGCCAGCAGCCCCCAGGACAGGGGAGCCTACGAGCAGTACTTC. Amino acids: CASSPQDRGAYEQYF. The V and J genes are TRBV13 and TRBJ2-7; 9 bases map to TRBD1. J gave up 2 bases and V 5 bases, and 7 bases lay outside the gene matches. This CDR3 region has 15 residues. Germline V gene data show CDR1 as PRHDT and CDR2 as FYEKMQ (reference sequence).

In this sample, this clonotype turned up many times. In DNA form, the CDR3 reads TGTGCCAGCAGCTTAGGCCCAGGGACTGAGGGCTACACCTTC. Translating gives CASSLGPGTEGYTF. This chain connects TRBV11-2 to TRBJ1-2; the D gene is possibly TRBD1 (5 bases). V was pared by 1 base and J by 8 bases, with 14 bases between. CDR1 and CDR2 (germline): SGHAT, FQNNGV. The CDR3 length is 14 residues.

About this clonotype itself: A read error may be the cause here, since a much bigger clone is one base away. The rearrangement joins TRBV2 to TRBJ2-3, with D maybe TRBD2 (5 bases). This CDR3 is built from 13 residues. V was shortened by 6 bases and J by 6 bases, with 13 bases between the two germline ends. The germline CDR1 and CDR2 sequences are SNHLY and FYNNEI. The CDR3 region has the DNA TGTGCCAGCAGCAAAGATCGCGGGGATACGCAGTATTTT. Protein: CASSKDRGDTQYF.

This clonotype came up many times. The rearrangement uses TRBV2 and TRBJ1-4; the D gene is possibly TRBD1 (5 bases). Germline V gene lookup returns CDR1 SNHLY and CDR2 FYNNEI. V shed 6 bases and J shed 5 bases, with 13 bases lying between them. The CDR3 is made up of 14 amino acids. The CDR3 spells CASSRDGGNEKLFF. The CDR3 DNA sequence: TGTGCCAGCAGCCGGGACGGGGGAAATGAAAAACTGTTTTTT.

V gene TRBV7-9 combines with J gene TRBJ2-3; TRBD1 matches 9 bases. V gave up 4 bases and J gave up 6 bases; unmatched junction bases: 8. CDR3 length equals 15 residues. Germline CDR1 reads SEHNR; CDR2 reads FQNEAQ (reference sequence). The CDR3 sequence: CASSSPGQGPDTQYF. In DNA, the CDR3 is TGTGCCAGCAGCTCTCCGGGACAGGGTCCTGATACGCAGTATTTT.

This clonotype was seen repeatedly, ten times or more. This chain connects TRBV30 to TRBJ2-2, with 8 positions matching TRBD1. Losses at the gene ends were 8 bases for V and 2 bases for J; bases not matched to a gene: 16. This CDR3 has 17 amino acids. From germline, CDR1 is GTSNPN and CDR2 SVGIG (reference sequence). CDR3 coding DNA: TGTGCCGGGTGGACAGGGCAGACCCCCATTAACACCGGGGAGCTGTTTTTT. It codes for CAGWTGQTPINTGELFF.

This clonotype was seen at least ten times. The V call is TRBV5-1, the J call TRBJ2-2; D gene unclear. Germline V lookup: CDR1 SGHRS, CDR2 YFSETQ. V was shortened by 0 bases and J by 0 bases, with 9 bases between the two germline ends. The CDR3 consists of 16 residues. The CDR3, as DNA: TGCGCCAGCAGCTTGGGCCAGCTTTCGAACACCGGGGAGCTGTTTTTT. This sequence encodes CASSLGQLSNTGELFF.

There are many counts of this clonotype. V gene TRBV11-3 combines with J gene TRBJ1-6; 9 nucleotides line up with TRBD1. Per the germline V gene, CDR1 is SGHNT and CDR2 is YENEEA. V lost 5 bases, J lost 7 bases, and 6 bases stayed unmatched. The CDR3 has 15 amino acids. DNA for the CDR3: TGTGCCAGCAGCCTCCAAGGACAGGGGAATTCACCCCTCCACTTT. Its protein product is CASSLQGQGNSPLHF. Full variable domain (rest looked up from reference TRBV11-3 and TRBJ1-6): EAGVVQSPRYKIIEKKQPVAFWCNPISGHNTLYWYLQNLGQGPELLIRYENEEAVDDSQLPKDRFSAERLKGVDSTLKIQPAELGDSAVYLCASSLQGQGNSPLHFGNGTRLTVT.

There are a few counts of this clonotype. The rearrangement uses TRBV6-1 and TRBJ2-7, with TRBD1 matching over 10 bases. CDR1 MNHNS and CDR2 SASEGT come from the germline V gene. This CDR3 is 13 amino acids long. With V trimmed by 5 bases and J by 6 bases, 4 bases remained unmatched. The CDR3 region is CASSYGTGVEQYF. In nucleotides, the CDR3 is TGTGCCAGCAGTTACGGGACAGGGGTCGAGCAGTACTTC.

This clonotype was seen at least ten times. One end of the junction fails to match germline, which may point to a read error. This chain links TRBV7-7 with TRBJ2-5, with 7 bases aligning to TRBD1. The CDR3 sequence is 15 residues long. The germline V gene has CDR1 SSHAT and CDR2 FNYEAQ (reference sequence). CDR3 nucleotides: TGTGCTAGCAGCTTAGAAGCGACAGGGAAAGAGACCCAGTACTTC. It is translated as CASSLEATGKETQYF.

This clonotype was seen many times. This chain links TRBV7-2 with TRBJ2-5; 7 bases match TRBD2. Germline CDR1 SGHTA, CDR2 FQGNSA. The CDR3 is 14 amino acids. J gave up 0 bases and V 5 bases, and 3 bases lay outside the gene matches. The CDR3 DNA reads TGTGCCAGCAGCCAAGGACTAGACCAAGAGACCCAGTACTTC. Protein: CASSQGLDQETQYF.

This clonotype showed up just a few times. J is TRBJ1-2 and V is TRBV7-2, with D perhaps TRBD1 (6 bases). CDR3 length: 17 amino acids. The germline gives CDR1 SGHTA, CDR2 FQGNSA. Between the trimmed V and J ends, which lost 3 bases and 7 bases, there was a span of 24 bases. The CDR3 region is CASSLVTGSVVVGGYTF. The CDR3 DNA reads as TGTGCCAGCAGCTTGGTGACAGGATCAGTAGTAGTAGGTGGCTACACCTTC.

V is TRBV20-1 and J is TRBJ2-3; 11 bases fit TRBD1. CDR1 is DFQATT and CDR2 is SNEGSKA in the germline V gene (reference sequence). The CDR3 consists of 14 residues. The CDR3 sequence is CRAPGTGGMDTQYF. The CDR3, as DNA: TGCAGGGCTCCCGGGACAGGGGGTATGGATACGCAGTATTTT.

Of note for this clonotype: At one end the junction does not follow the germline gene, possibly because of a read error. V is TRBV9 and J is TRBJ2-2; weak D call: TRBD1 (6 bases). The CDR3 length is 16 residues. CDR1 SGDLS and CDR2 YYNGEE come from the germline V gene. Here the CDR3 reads CVSSVAPTGPTGELFF. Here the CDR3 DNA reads TGTGTCAGCAGCGTAGCTCCGACAGGCCCCACCGGGGAGCTGTTTTTT. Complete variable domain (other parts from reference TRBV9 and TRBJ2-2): DSGVTQTPKHLITATGQRVTLRCSPRSGDLSVYWYQQSLDQGLQFLIQYYNGEERAKGNILERFSAQQFPDLHSELNLSSLELGDSALYFCVSSVAPTGPTGELFFGEGSRLTVL.

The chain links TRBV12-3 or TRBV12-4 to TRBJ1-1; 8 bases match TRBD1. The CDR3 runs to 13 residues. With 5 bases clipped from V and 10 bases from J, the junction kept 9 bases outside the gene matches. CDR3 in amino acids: CASSTGGRGRAFF. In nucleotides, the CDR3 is TGTGCCAGCAGTACCGGCGGCAGGGGGCGAGCTTTCTTT.

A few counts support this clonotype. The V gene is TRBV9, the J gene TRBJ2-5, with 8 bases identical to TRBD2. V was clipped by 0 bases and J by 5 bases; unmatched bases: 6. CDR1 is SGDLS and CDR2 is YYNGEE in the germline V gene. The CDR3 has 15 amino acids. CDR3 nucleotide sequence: TGTGCCAGCAGCGTAGGACTAGCGATGGGGGAGACCCAGTACTTC. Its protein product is CASSVGLAMGETQYF.

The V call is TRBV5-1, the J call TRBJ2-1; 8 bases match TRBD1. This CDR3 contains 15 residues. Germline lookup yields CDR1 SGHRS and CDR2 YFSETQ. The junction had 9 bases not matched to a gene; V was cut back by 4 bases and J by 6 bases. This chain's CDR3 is CASSDRDRNSNEQFF. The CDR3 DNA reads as TGCGCCAGCAGCGACCGGGACAGGAACAGCAATGAGCAGTTCTTC.

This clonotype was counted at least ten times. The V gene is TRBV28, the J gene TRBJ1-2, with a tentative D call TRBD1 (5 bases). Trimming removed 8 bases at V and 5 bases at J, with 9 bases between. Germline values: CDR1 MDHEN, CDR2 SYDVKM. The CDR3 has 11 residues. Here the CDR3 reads CASGGYYGYTF. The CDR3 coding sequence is TGTGCCAGCGGGGGATATTATGGCTACACCTTC.

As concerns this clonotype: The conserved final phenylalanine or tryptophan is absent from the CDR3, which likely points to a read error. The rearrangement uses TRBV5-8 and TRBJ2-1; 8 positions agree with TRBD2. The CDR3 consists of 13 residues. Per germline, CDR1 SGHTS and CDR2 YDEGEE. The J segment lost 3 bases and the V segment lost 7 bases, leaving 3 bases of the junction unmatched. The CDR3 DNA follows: TGTGCCAGCCTACTAGCGGACTACAATGAGCAGTTCTCC. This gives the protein CASLLADYNEQFS.

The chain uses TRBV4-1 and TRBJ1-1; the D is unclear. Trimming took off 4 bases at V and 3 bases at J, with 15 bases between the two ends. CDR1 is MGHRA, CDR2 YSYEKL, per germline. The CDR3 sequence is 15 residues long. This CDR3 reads CASSLLSGKDTEAFF. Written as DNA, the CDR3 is TGCGCCAGCAGCCTTTTGTCCGGGAAGGACACTGAAGCTTTCTTT.

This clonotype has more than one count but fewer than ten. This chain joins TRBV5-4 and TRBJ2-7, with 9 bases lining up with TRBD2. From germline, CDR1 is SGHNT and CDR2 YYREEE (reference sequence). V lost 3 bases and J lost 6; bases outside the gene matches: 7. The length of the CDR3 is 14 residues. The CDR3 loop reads CASSSAGGPGEQYF. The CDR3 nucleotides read TGTGCCAGCAGCTCGGCGGGAGGGCCGGGCGAGCAGTACTTC.

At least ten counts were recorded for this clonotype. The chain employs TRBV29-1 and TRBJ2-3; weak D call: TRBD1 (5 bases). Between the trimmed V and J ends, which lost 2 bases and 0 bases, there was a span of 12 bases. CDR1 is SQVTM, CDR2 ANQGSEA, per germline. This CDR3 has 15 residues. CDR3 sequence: CSVEPRKGSTDTQYF. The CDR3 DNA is TGCAGCGTTGAACCCAGGAAGGGGAGCACAGATACGCAGTATTTT.

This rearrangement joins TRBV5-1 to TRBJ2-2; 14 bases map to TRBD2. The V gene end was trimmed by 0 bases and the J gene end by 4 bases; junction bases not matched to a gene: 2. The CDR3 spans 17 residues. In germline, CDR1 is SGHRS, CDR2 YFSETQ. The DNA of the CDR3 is TGCGCCAGCAGCTTGGGGACTAGCGGGAGGCCCACCGGGGAGCTGTTTTTT. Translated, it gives CASSLGTSGRPTGELFF.

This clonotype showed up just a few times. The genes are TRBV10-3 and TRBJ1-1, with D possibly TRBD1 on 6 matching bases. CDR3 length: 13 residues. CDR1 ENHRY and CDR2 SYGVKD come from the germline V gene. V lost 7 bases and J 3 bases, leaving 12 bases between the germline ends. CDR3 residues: CAIKQGADTEAFF. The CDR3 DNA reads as TGTGCCATCAAACAGGGCGCGGACACTGAAGCTTTCTTT.

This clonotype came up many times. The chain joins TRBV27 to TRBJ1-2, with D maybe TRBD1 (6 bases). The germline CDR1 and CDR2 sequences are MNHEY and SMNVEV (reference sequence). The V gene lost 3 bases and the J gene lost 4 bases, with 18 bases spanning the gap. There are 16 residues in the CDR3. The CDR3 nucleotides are TGTGCCAGCAGTTTTAAGGGGGGGCGGGTCAGCTATGGCTACACCTTC. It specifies CASSFKGGRVSYGYTF.